Presented here are 24 T cell receptor beta chains from one specimen sequenced in a study of radiation and T cells in renal cell carcinoma. As for time point: baseline pretreatment blood. Treatment here: 15 Gy SBRT to primary tumor, nephrectomy 4 weeks later. The assay was immunoSEQ multiplex PCR, and TCRdb's table has in-frame clones only and misses some. Of some 150,000 clones listed, 83% are singletons. The sequenced sample was blood, obtained from a patient whose treatment included radiotherapy and nephrectomy. These receptors originate from a woman aged 45-59 years with renal cell carcinoma.

The J gene is TRBJ1-3, the V gene TRBV7-2, with D possibly being TRBD1 (5 bases). The CDR3 is 16 amino acids. Trimming pared 11 bases from V and 4 bases from J, leaving 24 bases between. Per the germline V gene, CDR1 is SGHTA and CDR2 is FQGNSA. The CDR3 region is CASQIGGTLPGNTIYF. CDR3 coding DNA: TGTGCCTCCCAAATCGGGGGGACCCTACCCGGAAACACCATATATTTT.

This clone was counted between two and nine times. The rearrangement links TRBV9 to TRBJ2-7; the D gene is possibly TRBD1 (5 bases). Germline CDR1 reads SGDLS; CDR2 reads YYNGEE. This CDR3 has 16 amino acids. V shed 0 bases and J shed 3 bases, with 16 bases lying between them. CDR3 nucleotide sequence: TGTGCCAGCAGCGTAGGGGGCCTGATTACTTTCTACGAGCAGTACTTC. Translating gives CASSVGGLITFYEQYF. Full variable domain (missing parts from reference TRBV9 and TRBJ2-7): DSGVTQTPKHLITATGQRVTLRCSPRSGDLSVYWYQQSLDQGLQFLIQYYNGEERAKGNILERFSAQQFPDLHSELNLSSLELGDSALYFCASSVGGLITFYEQYFGPGTRLTVT.

This chain joins TRBV5-1 and TRBJ1-6; no reliable D call. V lost 2 bases and J 0 bases, leaving 9 bases between the germline ends. Germline V gene lookup returns CDR1 SGHRS and CDR2 YFSETQ. The CDR3 runs 16 residues. Here the CDR3 DNA reads TGCGCCAGCAGCTTTTCAGAGAGCTCCTATAATTCACCCCTCCACTTT. Residues: CASSFSESSYNSPLHF.

This clone was seen more than once but under ten times. V and J are TRBV27 and TRBJ2-1; D unresolved. From germline, CDR1 is MNHEY and CDR2 SMNVEV (reference sequence). The CDR3 sequence is 16 residues long. Trimming took 5 bases from V and 8 from J, leaving 22 bases between them. The CDR3 region is CASSPDRAKPGDEQFF. The DNA of the CDR3 is TGTGCCAGCAGTCCCGATCGGGCCAAACCAGGCGATGAGCAGTTCTTC.

This clone was seen a single time. The chain links TRBV11-2 to TRBJ2-2; D not certain. Trimming removed 0 bases from V and 2 bases from J, with 7 bases in between. The CDR3 extends over 15 amino acids. The germline V gene has CDR1 SGHAT and CDR2 FQNNGV. CDR3 amino acids: CASSLDGRNTGELFF. CDR3 coding DNA: TGTGCCAGCAGCTTAGACGGTCGCAACACCGGGGAGCTGTTTTTT.

J is TRBJ2-7 and V is TRBV9; tentative D call: TRBD1 (5 bases). Germline V gene lookup returns CDR1 SGDLS and CDR2 YYNGEE. V was cut by 0 bases and J by 2 bases, with 15 bases left in between. The CDR3 has 16 residues. The CDR3 region is CASSVAGSGPPYEQYF. The CDR3 DNA reads TGTGCCAGCAGCGTAGCTGGATCAGGGCCTCCCTACGAGCAGTACTTC.

This clone was detected a few times. The V and J genes are TRBV10-1 and TRBJ2-7; TRBD1 aligns across 8 bases. With 0 bases clipped from V and 9 bases from J, the junction kept 4 bases outside the gene matches. Germline V lookup: CDR1 WNHNN, CDR2 SYGVQD (reference sequence). The CDR3 spans 13 residues. CDR3: CASSESEQGVQYF. The CDR3 DNA reads TGCGCCAGCAGTGAGTCGGAACAGGGGGTGCAGTACTTC.

V gene TRBV7-3 combines with J gene TRBJ2-2; TRBD1 matches at 9 bases. The CDR3 contains 15 residues. Germline assignment: CDR1 SGHTA and CDR2 FQGTGA. Germline trimming cut 3 bases from V and 6 bases from J; bases unmatched to any gene: 5. Written as DNA, the CDR3 is TGTGCCAGCAGCTTTGGACAGGGGTGGGCCGGGGAGCTGTTTTTT. It is translated as CASSFGQGWAGELFF.

This clone is a singleton in its sample. V usage is TRBV28 and J usage is TRBJ1-6; 9 positions agree with TRBD1. The CDR3 contains 17 residues. V lost 7 bases and J lost 9; bases outside the gene matches: 16. The germline CDR1 and CDR2 sequences are MDHEN and SYDVKM. The CDR3 nucleotides are TGTGCCAGCAATCAAGTGACCGGGACAGGGAGGAGTTCACCCCTCCACTTT. Amino acids: CASNQVTGTGRSSPLHF. The full variable domain, rest sourced from reference TRBV28 and TRBJ1-6, is DVKVTQSSRYLVKRTGEKVFLECVQDMDHENMFWYRQDPGLGLRLIYFSYDVKMKEKGDIPEGYSVSREKKERFSLILESASTNQTSMYLCASNQVTGTGRSSPLHFGNGTRLTVT.

The rearrangement joins TRBV7-2 to TRBJ2-1; D is perhaps TRBD2 (6 bases). The ends were cut back, 6 bases at V and 10 bases at J, with 19 bases in the middle. CDR1 SGHTA and CDR2 FQGNSA come from the germline V gene. The CDR3 sequence is 14 residues long. In DNA form, the CDR3 reads TGTGCCAGCAGTCTTCAACTAGCTGCGGAGGAGCAGTTCTTC. Amino acids: CASSLQLAAEEQFF. Based on the CDR3 plus reference TRBV7-2 and TRBJ2-1, the full variable domain is GAGVSQSPSNKVTEKGKDVELRCDPISGHTALYWYRQSLGQGLEFLIYFQGNSAPDKSGLPSDRFSAERTGGSVSTLTIQRTQQEDSAVYLCASSLQLAAEEQFFGPGTRLTVL.

The chain employs TRBV7-2 and TRBJ2-5; possibly TRBD1 for D (5 bases). There are 13 residues in the CDR3. Looked up from germline, CDR1 is SGHTA and CDR2 is FQGNSA. The V end was cut by 6 bases, the J end by 5 bases, with 13 bases between. The CDR3 DNA reads as TGTGCCAGCAGACCGTCAGGGCCGGAGACCCAGTACTTC. Its protein is CASRPSGPETQYF.

V usage is TRBV29-1 and J usage is TRBJ2-5; possible D gene TRBD2, 6 bases. The DNA matches TRBJ2-7 better at its end, which makes the J call doubtful. Germline values: CDR1 SQVTM, CDR2 ANQGSEA. This CDR3 has 11 residues. Here the CDR3 reads CSVGGAYEQYF. The CDR3 DNA follows: TGCAGCGTCGGAGGGGCGTACGAGCAGTACTTC.

V usage is TRBV28 and J usage is TRBJ2-5; tentative D call: TRBD1 (6 bases). The CDR3 consists of 16 residues. Per germline, CDR1 MDHEN and CDR2 SYDVKM. V lost 8 bases and J lost 4, with 23 bases in between. CDR3 region: CASQPSQGFSVETQYF. The CDR3 DNA follows: TGTGCCAGCCAACCCTCCCAGGGGTTTTCGGTAGAGACCCAGTACTTC.

V and J are TRBV7-2 and TRBJ1-6, with 9 bases aligning to TRBD1. CDR1 and CDR2 from the germline V gene are SGHTA and FQGNSA. CDR3 length equals 14 residues. V shed 5 bases and J 7 bases; nucleotides not matched to a gene: 3. CDR3 sequence reads: CASSKGQGNSPLHF. Written as DNA, the CDR3 is TGTGCCAGCAGCAAGGGACAGGGAAATTCACCCCTCCACTTT.

The chain carries TRBV5-6 and TRBJ2-1; 13 positions agree with TRBD2. The CDR3 is made up of 17 amino acids. J was trimmed by 7 bases and V by 4 bases; bases with no gene match: 11. In germline, CDR1 is SGHDT, CDR2 YYEEEE. CDR3 in amino acids: CASSDGPTSGRANEQFF. CDR3 DNA sequence: TGTGCCAGCAGCGACGGCCCCACTAGCGGGAGGGCGAATGAGCAGTTCTTC.

The chain uses TRBV7-9 and TRBJ2-5, with 8 bases that match TRBD2. Germline CDR1 reads SEHNR; CDR2 reads FQNEAQ (reference sequence). V was pared by 5 bases and J by 1 base, with 6 bases of the junction left unmatched. The CDR3 is made up of 15 amino acids. CDR3 nucleotides: TGTGCCAGCAGCCTAGGGGCGGGGGGCCAAGAGACCCAGTACTTC. It is translated as CASSLGAGGQETQYF.

This chain links TRBV5-1 with TRBJ2-5; 10 bases map to TRBD2. The CDR3 is made up of 14 amino acids. The germline V gene encodes CDR1 SGHRS and CDR2 YFSETQ. With 2 bases clipped from V and 4 bases from J, the junction kept 2 bases outside the gene matches. The CDR3 protein is CASSLAGGLETQYF. Written as DNA, the CDR3 is TGCGCCAGCAGCTTAGCGGGGGGGCTAGAGACCCAGTACTTC.

The rearrangement joins TRBV7-2 to TRBJ2-1, with D perhaps matching TRBD2 (7 bases). This CDR3 is built from 14 residues. V lost 2 bases and J lost 10, with 15 bases in between. CDR1 and CDR2 from the germline V gene are SGHTA and FQGNSA. CDR3 bases: TGTGCCAGCAGCTTAAGGGGGGGCGCGGACGAGCAGTTCTTC. Translated: CASSLRGGADEQFF.

V usage is TRBV7-2 and J usage is TRBJ2-7, with D possibly being TRBD2 (5 bases). Germline values: CDR1 SGHTA, CDR2 FQGNSA. There are 15 residues in the CDR3. Trimming left V 5 bases short and J 2 bases short, with 16 bases between. CDR3 in amino acids: CASSLMRTDPYEQYF. DNA of the CDR3: TGTGCCAGCAGCCTCATGAGGACTGACCCCTACGAGCAGTACTTC.

The J gene is TRBJ2-1, the V gene TRBV10-2; D not resolved. The V gene lost 2 bases and the J gene lost 9 bases, with 14 bases spanning the gap. The CDR3 has 14 amino acids. Germline lookup yields CDR1 WSHSY and CDR2 SAAADI. Here the CDR3 DNA reads TGCGCCAGCAGTGAGAATAGCCCCCTACGTGAGCAGTTCTTC. This sequence encodes CASSENSPLREQFF.

By sample share, this clone is medium-sized. The V and J genes are TRBV7-6 and TRBJ2-1; 8 nucleotides line up with TRBD2. The length of the CDR3 is 16 residues. Per the germline V gene, CDR1 is SGHVS and CDR2 is FNYEAQ. The V gene end was trimmed by 0 bases and the J gene end by 9 bases; junction bases not matched to a gene: 10. The CDR3: CASSLALAGPTGEQFF. The CDR3 DNA is TGTGCCAGCAGCTTAGCGCTAGCGGGTCCTACAGGTGAGCAGTTCTTC.

The chain combines TRBV30 with TRBJ2-1; D gene ambiguous. V dropped 4 bases and J dropped 4 bases, with 14 bases sitting between them. The V gene's germline CDR1 is GTSNPN and CDR2 SVGIG (reference sequence). The CDR3 consists of 14 residues. The DNA for the CDR3 is TGTGCCTGGACCGACTTCCCAGTTTACAATGAGCAGTTCTTC. This gives the protein CAWTDFPVYNEQFF. Supplemented by reference TRBV30 and TRBJ2-1, the full variable domain reads SQTIHQWPATLVQPVGSPLSLECTVEGTSNPNLYWYRQAAGRGLQLLFYSVGIGQISSEVPQNLSASRPQDRQFILSSKKLLLSDSGFYLCAWTDFPVYNEQFFGPGTRLTVL.

This chain joins TRBV15 and TRBJ2-5; unclear D gene. Between the trimmed V and J ends, which lost 3 bases and 2 bases, there was a span of 19 bases. The CDR3 has 17 residues. Germline-derived CDR1 and CDR2 are LNHNV and YYDKDF (reference sequence). The CDR3 nucleotides read TGTGCCACCAGCAGGGGTCTCGGAGACGGTGCTCAAGAGACCCAGTACTTC. Protein sequence: CATSRGLGDGAQETQYF.

This clone was counted a few times. The rearrangement joins TRBV4-1 to TRBJ2-7, with 10 nucleotides matching TRBD1. Germline V lookup: CDR1 MGHRA, CDR2 YSYEKL. This CDR3 has 14 amino acids. Trimming took 4 bases from V and 4 from J; bases not matched to a gene: 4. For the CDR3, the DNA is TGCGCCAGCAGCCGGGACAGGGGCTCGTACGAGCAGTACTTC. As protein: CASSRDRGSYEQYF.